A single sample is the source of the 23 T cell receptor beta chains below, sequenced in a study of T cells in narcolepsy. The protocol was immunoSEQ multiplex PCR, while the TCRdb copy is restricted to in-frame clones and leaves out a portion. Of around 32,000 clones listed, 75% to 90% are singletons. Sequenced input: CD45RA- memory CD4+ T cells from PBMCs. The receptors originated from a human donor with narcolepsy.

CDR3 in amino acids: CASSPGQGSEKLFF. Here the CDR3 DNA reads TGTGCCAGTAGTCCGGGACAGGGGTCCGAAAAACTGTTTTTT. The gene calls are TRBV19 and TRBJ1-4; 10 bases are a match to TRBD1. This CDR3 comprises 14 residues. The J segment lost 8 bases and the V segment lost 5 bases, leaving 5 bases of the junction unmatched. CDR1 is LNHDA and CDR2 is SQIVND in the germline V gene (reference sequence).

V usage is TRBV30 and J usage is TRBJ1-2; no firm D call. The V gene lost 0 bases and the J gene lost 8 bases, with 10 bases spanning the gap. The germline V gene encodes CDR1 GTSNPN and CDR2 SVGIG (reference sequence). The CDR3 loop spans 12 amino acids. The CDR3 DNA follows: TGTGCCTGGAGTGTACGGGAAGACGGCTACACCTTC. Residues: CAWSVREDGYTF.

This clone was counted a few times. The gene calls are TRBV9 and TRBJ2-1; no firm D call. The V and J ends lost 0 bases and 1 base respectively, with 2 bases between them. Germline V gives CDR1 SGDLS, CDR2 YYNGEE. This CDR3 is 13 amino acids long. CDR3 residues: CASSVGSYNEQFF. CDR3 DNA: TGTGCCAGCAGCGTAGGGTCCTACAATGAGCAGTTCTTC.

By sample share, this clone is medium-sized. The chain carries TRBV6-6 and TRBJ2-7; D is possibly TRBD2 (5 bases). This CDR3 region has 15 residues. Trimming took off 2 bases at V and 1 base at J, with 12 bases between the two ends. Germline CDR1 reads MNHNY; CDR2 reads SVGAGI (reference sequence). The CDR3 DNA reads TGTGCCAGCAGTTACGACGGGGTTGGTTCCTACGAGCAGTACTTC. Amino acid sequence: CASSYDGVGSYEQYF.

This chain uses TRBV5-4 with TRBJ2-7, with D unclear. Germline V gives CDR1 SGHNT, CDR2 YYREEE (reference sequence). Deletions cut 0 bases from V and 1 base from J, with 11 bases between. The CDR3 length is 15 residues. CDR3: CASSLEPGRSYEQYF. For the CDR3, the DNA is TGTGCCAGCAGCTTGGAGCCCGGCCGTTCCTACGAGCAGTACTTC.

The chain combines TRBV30 with TRBJ2-1, with 8 bases identical to TRBD2. The CDR3 loop spans 11 amino acids. The ends lost 2 bases at V and 15 bases at J; junction bases unmatched: 6. Germline V CDR1 and CDR2: GTSNPN, SVGIG (reference sequence). CDR3 in amino acids: CAWSNSGAMFF. The CDR3 nucleotides read TGTGCCTGGAGTAATAGCGGGGCAATGTTCTTC.

The gene calls are TRBV5-4 and TRBJ1-1, with D perhaps TRBD1 (5 bases). Germline V gene data show CDR1 as SGHNT and CDR2 as YYREEE (reference sequence). CDR3 length: 15 residues. Trimming pared 0 bases from V and 0 bases from J, leaving 9 bases between. This chain's CDR3 is CASSLGQSMNTEAFF. The CDR3 DNA sequence: TGTGCCAGCAGCTTGGGACAGAGCATGAACACTGAAGCTTTCTTT.

J is TRBJ1-1 and V is TRBV29-1; TRBD1 agrees at 8 bases. In germline, CDR1 is SQVTM, CDR2 ANQGSEA. The V segment lost 0 bases and the J segment 8 bases; nucleotides outside the gene matches: 14. The CDR3 extends over 16 amino acids. The CDR3 reads CSVEDSTGDGWGEAFF. Here the CDR3 DNA reads TGCAGCGTTGAAGATTCGACAGGGGATGGGTGGGGAGAAGCTTTCTTT. The entire variable domain, with the rest obtained from reference TRBV29-1 and TRBJ1-1, is as follows: SAVISQKPSRDICQRGTSLTIQCQVDSQVTMMFWYRQQPGQSLTLIATANQGSEATYESGFVIDKFPISRPNLTFSTLTVSNMSPEDSSIYLCSVEDSTGDGWGEAFFGQGTRLTVV.

In nucleotides, the CDR3 is TGTGCCAGCAGCTTAGAGGCCAAAGGGGGCTACACCTTC. Protein: CASSLEAKGGYTF. The chain combines TRBV7-9 with TRBJ1-2; D not certain. The germline V and J ends were trimmed by 1 base and 8 bases, with 11 bases remaining between them. Germline CDR1 and CDR2: SEHNR and FQNEAQ (reference sequence). This CDR3 spans 13 amino acids. Supplemented by reference TRBV7-9 and TRBJ1-2, the full variable domain reads DTGVSQNPRHKITKRGQNVTFRCDPISEHNRLYWYRQTLGQGPEFLTYFQNEAQLEKSRLLSDRFSAERPKGSFSTLEIQRTEQGDSAMYLCASSLEAKGGYTFGSGTRLTVV.

This sequence joins TRBV9 and TRBJ2-3, with TRBD1 identical over 7 bases. The CDR3 is made up of 16 amino acids. V was pared by 3 bases and J by 4 bases, with 11 bases of the junction left unmatched. Germline V gene lookup returns CDR1 SGDLS and CDR2 YYNGEE. In DNA form, the CDR3 reads TGTGCCAGCAGCGGGGGAAGGGGGCGCCGGGCAGATACGCAGTATTTT. Its protein is CASSGGRGRRADTQYF.

This clone appeared a single time. The V call is TRBV28, the J call TRBJ2-3; TRBD2 might be the D (6 bases). The germline V gene has CDR1 MDHEN and CDR2 SYDVKM. The CDR3 has 16 residues. The V gene lost 5 bases and the J gene lost 3 bases, with 18 bases spanning the gap. The CDR3 DNA sequence: TGTGCCAGCAGTCGTACATCGGGAGTGGTTACAGATACGCAGTATTTT. Its protein is CASSRTSGVVTDTQYF.

The chain's CDR3 is CASSSDRGTAEKLFF. Here the CDR3 DNA reads TGTGCCAGCAGTTCTGATAGAGGGACAGCCGAAAAACTGTTTTTT. V is TRBV28 and J is TRBJ1-4, with TRBD1 matching over 7 bases. V lost 4 bases and J lost 8; bases outside the gene matches: 10. Germline lookup yields CDR1 MDHEN and CDR2 SYDVKM. The CDR3 covers 15 residues. The variable domain in full, completed from reference TRBV28 and TRBJ1-4, reads DVKVTQSSRYLVKRTGEKVFLECVQDMDHENMFWYRQDPGLGLRLIYFSYDVKMKEKGDIPEGYSVSREKKERFSLILESASTNQTSMYLCASSSDRGTAEKLFFGSGTQLSVL.

V usage is TRBV2 and J usage is TRBJ2-7; possibly TRBD1 or TRBD2 for D (7 bases each). Germline V lookup: CDR1 SNHLY, CDR2 FYNNEI. V was shortened by 7 bases and J by 5 bases, with 18 bases between the two germline ends. CDR3 length: 14 amino acids. The chain's CDR3 is CASIAGRGGHEQYF. The DNA of the CDR3 is TGTGCCAGCATAGCTGGCAGGGGGGGCCACGAGCAGTACTTC.

This sequence joins TRBV5-6 and TRBJ2-1; 11 bases are shared with TRBD2. The CDR3 consists of 15 residues. Germline assignment: CDR1 SGHDT and CDR2 YYEEEE. With 0 bases clipped from V and 7 bases from J, the junction kept 3 bases outside the gene matches. CDR3 coding DNA: TGTGCCAGCAGCTTGGTAACTAGCGGGAGTAATGAGCAGTTCTTC. As protein: CASSLVTSGSNEQFF.

The rearrangement uses TRBV9 and TRBJ2-5; D might be TRBD1 or TRBD2, each matching 5 bases. Trimming shortened V by 4 bases and J by 2 bases, and 15 bases separated the two germline ends. The CDR3 is 15 residues long. CDR1 is SGDLS and CDR2 is YYNGEE in the germline V gene. Written as DNA, the CDR3 is TGTGCCAGCAGCCCGGGGCCCATCCCTCAAGAGACCCAGTACTTC. It translates to CASSPGPIPQETQYF.

The chain is built from TRBV19 and TRBJ2-1; D uncertain. The germline V gene encodes CDR1 LNHDA and CDR2 SQIVND (reference sequence). Trimming stripped 9 bases from V and 3 bases from J, with 15 bases between. This CDR3 contains 14 residues. CDR3 in amino acids: CASGRTAYYNEQFF. Written as DNA, the CDR3 is TGTGCCAGCGGACGAACAGCCTACTACAATGAGCAGTTCTTC.

The chain links TRBV7-3 to TRBJ2-2; 12 bases are shared with TRBD2. This CDR3 contains 15 residues. The germline V gene has CDR1 SGHTA and CDR2 FQGTGA. V lost 5 bases and J lost 5; bases outside the gene matches: 3. CDR3 DNA sequence: TGTGCCAGCAGCCCCACTAGCGGGGGGACCGGGGAGCTGTTTTTT. It is translated as CASSPTSGGTGELFF.

The rearrangement joins TRBV19 to TRBJ2-3; D ambiguous. V was clipped by 5 bases and J by 0 bases, with 12 bases between them. The CDR3 consists of 15 residues. The germline V gene encodes CDR1 LNHDA and CDR2 SQIVND (reference sequence). The CDR3 here is CASSASIASTDTQYF. The CDR3 bases are TGTGCCAGTAGTGCCTCAATAGCTAGCACAGATACGCAGTATTTT.

The rearrangement joins TRBV28 to TRBJ2-3, with TRBD2 matching 7 bases. After removal of 7 bases from V and 3 bases from J, the junction contained 4 bases not matched to a gene. This CDR3 comprises 13 residues. Germline values: CDR1 MDHEN, CDR2 SYDVKM. CDR3 coding DNA: TGTGCCAGCAATGGACTAGTTACAGATACGCAGTATTTT. Amino acids: CASNGLVTDTQYF.

The chain recombines TRBV14 with TRBJ2-2; tentative D call: TRBD1 (5 bases). The V gene's germline CDR1 is SGHDN and CDR2 FVKESK. Trimming shortened V by 1 base and J by 3 bases, and 15 bases separated the two germline ends. The CDR3 loop spans 17 amino acids. The CDR3, as DNA: TGTGCCAGCAGCCAAGTTTTTCTCCGACAGTACACCGGGGAGCTGTTTTTT. It codes for CASSQVFLRQYTGELFF.

The chain has TRBV11-3 and TRBJ2-3; D call uncertain. With 2 bases removed from V and 2 bases from J, the gap between germline ends came to 2 bases. Germline V gives CDR1 SGHNT, CDR2 YENEEA. The CDR3 totals 12 residues. Here the CDR3 reads CASSLHTDTQYF. The CDR3 nucleotides are TGTGCCAGCAGCTTACACACAGATACGCAGTATTTT.

V is TRBV30 and J is TRBJ2-1, with 8 bases aligning to TRBD2. With 1 base clipped from V and 4 bases from J, the junction kept 9 bases outside the gene matches. The germline V gene encodes CDR1 GTSNPN and CDR2 SVGIG (reference sequence). The CDR3 spans 16 residues. The chain's CDR3 is CAWSATGTRIYNEQFF. In DNA form, the CDR3 reads TGTGCCTGGAGTGCAACCGGGACTAGAATATACAATGAGCAGTTCTTC.

The chain couples TRBV6-5 to TRBJ2-7; 9 nucleotides line up with TRBD1. J lost 3 bases, V lost 6 bases, and 6 bases had no gene match. CDR3 length: 14 amino acids. CDR1 is MNHEY, CDR2 SVGAGI, per germline. Here the CDR3 DNA reads TGTGCCAGCAGGTCCGGGGACAGGGTCTACGAGCAGTACTTC. This encodes CASRSGDRVYEQYF.